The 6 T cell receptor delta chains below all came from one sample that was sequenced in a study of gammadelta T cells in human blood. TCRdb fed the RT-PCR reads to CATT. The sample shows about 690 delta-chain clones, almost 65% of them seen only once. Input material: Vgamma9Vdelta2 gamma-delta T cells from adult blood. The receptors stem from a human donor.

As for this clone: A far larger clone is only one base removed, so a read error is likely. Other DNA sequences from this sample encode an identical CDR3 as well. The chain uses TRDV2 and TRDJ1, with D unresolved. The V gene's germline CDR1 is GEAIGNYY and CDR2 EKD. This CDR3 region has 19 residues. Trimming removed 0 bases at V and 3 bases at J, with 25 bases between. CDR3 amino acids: CACDTVSSPSTFPSDKLIF. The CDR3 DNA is TGTGCCTGTGACACCGTGAGCTCCCCGTCCACCTTTCCCTCCGATAAACTCATCTTT.

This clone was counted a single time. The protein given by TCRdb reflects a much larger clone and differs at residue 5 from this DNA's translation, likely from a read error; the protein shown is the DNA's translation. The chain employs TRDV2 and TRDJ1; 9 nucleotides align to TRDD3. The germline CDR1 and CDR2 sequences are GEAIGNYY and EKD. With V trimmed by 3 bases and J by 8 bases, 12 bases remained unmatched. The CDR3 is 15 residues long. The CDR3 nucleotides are TGTGCCTGTGACCCGCTTCAACTGGGGGACTCAAAACTCATCTTT. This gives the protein CACDPLQLGDSKLIF.

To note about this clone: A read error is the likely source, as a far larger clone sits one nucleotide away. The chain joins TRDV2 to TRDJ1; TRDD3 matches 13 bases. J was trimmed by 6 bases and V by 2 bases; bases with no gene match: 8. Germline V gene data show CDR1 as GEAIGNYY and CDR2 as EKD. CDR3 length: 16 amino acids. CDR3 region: CACDRLGDTVEHKLIF. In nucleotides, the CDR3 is TGTGCCTGTGACAGACTGGGGGATACGGTCGAGCATAAACTCATCTTT.

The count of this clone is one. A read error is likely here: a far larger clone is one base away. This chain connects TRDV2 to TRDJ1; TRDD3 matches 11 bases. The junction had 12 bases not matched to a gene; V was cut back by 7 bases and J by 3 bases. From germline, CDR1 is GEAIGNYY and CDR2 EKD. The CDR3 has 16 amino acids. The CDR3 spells CAWAGLTGGYSDKLIF. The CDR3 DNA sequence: TGTGCCTGGGCCGGACTTACTGGGGGATATTCCGATAAACTCATCTTT.

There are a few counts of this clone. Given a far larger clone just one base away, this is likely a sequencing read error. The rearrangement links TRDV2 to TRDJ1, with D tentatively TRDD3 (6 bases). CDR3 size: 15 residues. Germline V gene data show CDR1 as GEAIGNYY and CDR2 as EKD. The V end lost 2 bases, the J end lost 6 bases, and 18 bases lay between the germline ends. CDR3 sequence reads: CACDMAGIGTNKLIF. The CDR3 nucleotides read TGTGCCTGTGACATGGCGGGGATCGGAACCAATAAACTCATCTTT.

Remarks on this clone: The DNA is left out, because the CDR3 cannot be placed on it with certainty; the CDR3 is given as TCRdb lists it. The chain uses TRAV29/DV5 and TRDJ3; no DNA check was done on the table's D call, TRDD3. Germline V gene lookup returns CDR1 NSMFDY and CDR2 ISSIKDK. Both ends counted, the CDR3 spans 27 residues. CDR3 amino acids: CSVLLCSKILLPPRGWGRPWDTRQMFF.